This T cell receptor (beta chain) was captured in a study of cytomegalovirus exposure and HLA in healthy donors. Study context: Early released data comprised some 91 million unique TCRs from HLA-typed donors.

The CDR3 covers 15 residues. The J segment lost 5 bases and the V segment lost 2 bases, leaving 8 bases of the junction unmatched. In germline, CDR1 is SNHLY, CDR2 FYNNEI. The study sampled nominally healthy donors, though unrecorded immune exposures were likely. 60 Vbeta and 13 Jbeta primers were used in PCR. The data were produced by immunoSEQ multiplex PCR, yet TCRdb's version contains in-frame clones alone and is incomplete. The sample has over 65,000 clones, around 79% seen once. This clonotype originated in a young woman in good health and CMV-seropositive. V is TRBV2 and J is TRBJ1-2, with 7 bases lining up with TRBD1. Sample: PBMCs. The CDR3 spells CASSEWAGGRYGYTF. The CDR3 DNA follows: TGTGCCAGCAGTGAATGGGCAGGGGGTCGGTATGGCTACACCTTC.